The next 15 T cell receptor beta chains were all read from a single sample in a study of shared clonotypes between healthy human individuals. The data were produced by immunoSEQ multiplex PCR, yet TCRdb's version contains in-frame clones alone and is incomplete. The sample shows 2 million to 3 million clones, roughly 93% of them seen only once. Sequenced sample: naive CD4+ T cells from PBMCs. Subset noted: CD45RA+ positively selected. Source of these receptors: a man between 18 and 35 years old in good health. Some clones in this sample may be carry-over from other donors' samples.

The chain uses TRBV10-3 and TRBJ2-7; D may match TRBD1 or TRBD2 (5 bases each). The CDR3 is 14 amino acids. In germline, CDR1 is ENHRY, CDR2 SYGVKD. Trimming cost V 6 bases and J 0 bases, with 12 bases left between them. CDR3 DNA sequence: TGTGCCATCAGCCATACGGGACCCTCCTACGAGCAGTACTTC. As protein: CAISHTGPSYEQYF.

The table lists this clone with a count of one. The V gene is TRBV4-1, the J gene TRBJ2-5, with D tentatively TRBD1 or TRBD2 (8 bases each). Germline V lookup: CDR1 MGHRA, CDR2 YSYEKL. The CDR3 totals 20 residues. Trimming took off 3 bases at V and 1 base at J, with 27 bases between the two ends. CDR3 bases: TGCGCCAGCAGCCAGACCCCAGGGGGCAGGAGCGGGAGCCCCCAAGAGACCCAGTACTTC. It is translated as CASSQTPGGRSGSPQETQYF.

This clone was recorded once. This chain links TRBV15 with TRBJ1-3, with D perhaps matching TRBD1 (5 bases). V was pared by 0 bases and J by 4 bases, with 13 bases between. This CDR3 spans 16 amino acids. Per the germline V gene, CDR1 is LNHNV and CDR2 is YYDKDF (reference sequence). The CDR3 loop is CATSRDSRAGGNTIYF. For the CDR3, the DNA is TGTGCCACCAGCAGAGATTCGCGGGCAGGGGGAAACACCATATATTTT.

The chain's CDR3 is CASSQVGAGSGEKLFF. For the CDR3, the DNA is TGTGCCAGCAGCCAAGTTGGCGCAGGTTCGGGGGAAAAACTGTTTTTT. V is TRBV14 and J is TRBJ1-4; D is unresolved. The CDR3 sequence is 16 residues long. The germline V gene has CDR1 SGHDN and CDR2 FVKESK. V lost 1 base to trimming and J lost 8 bases, with 17 bases between them.

The CDR3 DNA reads TGTGCCAGTCGTGGGCCGATGCTAAACACCATATATTTT. Translating it yields CASRGPMLNTIYF. V is TRBV6-5 and J is TRBJ1-3; D is unclear. Germline V lookup: CDR1 MNHEY, CDR2 SVGAGI. The CDR3 runs to 13 residues. Between the trimmed V and J ends, which lost 9 bases and 6 bases, there was a span of 15 bases.

J is TRBJ2-3 and V is TRBV4-2; perhaps TRBD2 as D (6 bases). Per germline, CDR1 LGHNA and CDR2 YNFKEQ. The CDR3 runs to 14 residues. The V gene lost 0 bases and the J gene lost 9 bases, with 13 bases spanning the gap. The CDR3 nucleotides are TGTGCCAGCAGCCAAGAGTATAAGGAGGGGACGCAGTATTTT. As protein: CASSQEYKEGTQYF.

The rearrangement joins TRBV30 to TRBJ2-5, with D perhaps TRBD1 (6 bases). Trimming took 5 bases from V and 5 from J, leaving 21 bases between them. The CDR3 is 15 amino acids. CDR1 is GTSNPN and CDR2 is SVGIG in the germline V gene (reference sequence). In DNA, the CDR3 is TGTGCCTGGGAGCTACCCGGGACACCGTCCGAGACCCAGTACTTC. Encoded protein: CAWELPGTPSETQYF.

CDR3 region: CASSLYPQGTGNTIYF. The CDR3 nucleotides read TGTGCCAGCAGTTTATATCCGCAGGGGACTGGAAACACCATATATTTT. The gene calls are TRBV28 and TRBJ1-3; tentatively, D is TRBD1 (6 bases). The V and J ends lost 1 base and 2 bases respectively, with 12 bases between them. Germline V CDR1 and CDR2: MDHEN, SYDVKM. The CDR3 is 16 residues long.

This clone was counted once. This chain connects TRBV6-4 to TRBJ1-5, with D possibly matching TRBD1 (5 bases). Trimming took off 4 bases at V and 7 bases at J, with 11 bases between the two ends. Germline-derived CDR1 and CDR2 are MRHNA and SNTAGT. The CDR3 contains 13 residues. This CDR3 is CASSGQPGQPQHF. As DNA, the CDR3 is TGTGCCAGCAGTGGACAGCCGGGGCAGCCCCAGCATTTT.

The genes are TRBV28 and TRBJ2-5; tentative D call: TRBD1 (6 bases). CDR3 length equals 17 residues. The ends were cut back, 5 bases at V and 2 bases at J, with 21 bases in the middle. CDR1 is MDHEN and CDR2 is SYDVKM in the germline V gene. This chain's CDR3 is CASSQRGQLFRQETQYF. As DNA, the CDR3 is TGTGCCAGCAGTCAACGCGGACAGCTATTTAGACAAGAGACCCAGTACTTC.

This clone was found once. The chain recombines TRBV18 with TRBJ1-1; 8 bases map to TRBD1. The CDR3 sequence is 18 residues long. With 3 bases clipped from V and 3 bases from J, the junction kept 15 bases outside the gene matches. Germline CDR1 and CDR2: KGHSH and LQKENI. The CDR3 coding sequence is TGTGCCAGCTCACCTGGGGATCAGGGGGCCGTCGTGGACACTGAAGCTTTCTTT. Protein: CASSPGDQGAVVDTEAFF.

V usage is TRBV6-1 and J usage is TRBJ2-2, with D possibly matching TRBD1 (5 bases). V was shortened by 4 bases and J by 4 bases, with 10 bases between the two germline ends. This CDR3 is 14 amino acids long. Germline V gene data show CDR1 as MNHNS and CDR2 as SASEGT. CDR3 DNA sequence: TGTGCCAGCAGTGGACAGATCCGCACCGGGGAGCTGTTTTTT. This translates into CASSGQIRTGELFF.

The chain recombines TRBV4-1 with TRBJ2-3; 8 nucleotides agree with TRBD2. The CDR3 sequence is 16 residues long. The germline gives CDR1 MGHRA, CDR2 YSYEKL. The V and J ends lost 4 bases and 6 bases, in that order; junction bases with no gene match: 12. The CDR3 DNA reads TGCGCCAGCAGCCGCCTAGGGACTAGAGAGTTGGATACGCAGTATTTT. Translating it yields CASSRLGTRELDTQYF.

J is TRBJ1-1 and V is TRBV6-6; D uncertain. Trimming left V 5 bases short and J 0 bases short, with 10 bases between. Germline loops: CDR1 MNHNY, CDR2 SVGAGI (reference sequence). This CDR3 has 14 residues. CDR3 nucleotides: TGTGCCAGCAGTGGAACCCGGATGAACACTGAAGCTTTCTTT. It is translated as CASSGTRMNTEAFF.

As regards this clone: The same CDR3 also results from other DNA sequences found in this sample. This chain connects TRBV30 to TRBJ2-5; D gene uncertain. This CDR3 spans 13 amino acids. Germline CDR1 is GTSNPN and CDR2 is SVGIG (reference sequence). Trimming removed 0 bases at V and 5 bases at J, with 10 bases between. DNA for the CDR3: TGTGCCTGGAGTGTCCGGCTGAGGGAGACCCAGTACTTC. The encoded protein is CAWSVRLRETQYF.